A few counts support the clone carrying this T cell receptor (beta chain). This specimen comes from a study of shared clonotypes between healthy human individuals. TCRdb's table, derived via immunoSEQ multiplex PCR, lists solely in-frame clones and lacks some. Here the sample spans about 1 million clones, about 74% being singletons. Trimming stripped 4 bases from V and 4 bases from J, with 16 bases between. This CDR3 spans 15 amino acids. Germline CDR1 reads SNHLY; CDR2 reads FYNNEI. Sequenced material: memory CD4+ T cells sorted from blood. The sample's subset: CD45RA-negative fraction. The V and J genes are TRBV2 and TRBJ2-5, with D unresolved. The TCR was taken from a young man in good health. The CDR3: CASSAWAHRGETQYF. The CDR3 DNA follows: TGTGCCAGCAGTGCATGGGCACACCGAGGAGAGACCCAGTACTTC. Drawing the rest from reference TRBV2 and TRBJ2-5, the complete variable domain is EPEVTQTPSHQVTQMGQEVILRCVPISNHLYFYWYRQILGQKVEFLVSFYNNEISEKSEIFDDQFSVERPDGSNFTLKIRSTKLEDSAMYFCASSAWAHRGETQYFGPGTRLLVL.